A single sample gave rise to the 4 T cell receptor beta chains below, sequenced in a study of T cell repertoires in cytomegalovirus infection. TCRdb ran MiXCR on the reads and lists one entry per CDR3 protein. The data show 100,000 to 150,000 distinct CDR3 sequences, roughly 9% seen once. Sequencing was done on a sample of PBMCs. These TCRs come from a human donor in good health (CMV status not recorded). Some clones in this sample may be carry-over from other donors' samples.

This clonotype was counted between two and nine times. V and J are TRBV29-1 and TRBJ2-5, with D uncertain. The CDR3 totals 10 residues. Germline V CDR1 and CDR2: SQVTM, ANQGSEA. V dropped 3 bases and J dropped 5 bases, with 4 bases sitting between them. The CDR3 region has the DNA TGCAGCGTTGATGGGGAGACCCAGTACTTC. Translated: CSVDGETQYF.

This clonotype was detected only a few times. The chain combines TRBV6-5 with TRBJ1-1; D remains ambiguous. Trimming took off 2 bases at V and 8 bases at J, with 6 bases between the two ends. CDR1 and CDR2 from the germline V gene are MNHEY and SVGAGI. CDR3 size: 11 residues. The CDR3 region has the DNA TGTGCCAGCAGTTACGGCAGGGAAGCTTTCTTT. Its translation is CASSYGREAFF.

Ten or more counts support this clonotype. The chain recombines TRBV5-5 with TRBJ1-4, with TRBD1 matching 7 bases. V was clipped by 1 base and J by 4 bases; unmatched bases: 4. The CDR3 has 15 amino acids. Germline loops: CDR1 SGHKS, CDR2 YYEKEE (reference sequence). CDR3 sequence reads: CASSLIQGDNEKLFF. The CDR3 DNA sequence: TGTGCCAGCAGCTTGATTCAGGGGGATAATGAAAAACTGTTTTTT.

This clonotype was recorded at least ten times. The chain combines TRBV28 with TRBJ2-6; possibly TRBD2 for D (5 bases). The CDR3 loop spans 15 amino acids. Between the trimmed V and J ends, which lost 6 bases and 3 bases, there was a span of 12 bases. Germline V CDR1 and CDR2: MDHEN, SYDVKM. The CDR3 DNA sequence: TGTGCCAGCAGAGTAAGGAGGCTTGGGGCCAACGTCCTGACTTTC. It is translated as CASRVRRLGANVLTF.